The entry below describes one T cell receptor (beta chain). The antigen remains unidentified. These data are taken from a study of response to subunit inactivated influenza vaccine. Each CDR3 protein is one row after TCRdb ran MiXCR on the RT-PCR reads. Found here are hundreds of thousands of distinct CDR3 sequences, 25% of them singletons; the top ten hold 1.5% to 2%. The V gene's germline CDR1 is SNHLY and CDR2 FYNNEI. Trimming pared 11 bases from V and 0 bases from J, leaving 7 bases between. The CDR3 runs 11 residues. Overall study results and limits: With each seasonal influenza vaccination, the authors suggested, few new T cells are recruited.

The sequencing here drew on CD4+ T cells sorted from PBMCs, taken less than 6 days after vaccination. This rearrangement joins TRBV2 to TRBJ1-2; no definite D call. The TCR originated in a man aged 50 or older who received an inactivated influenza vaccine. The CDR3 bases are TGTGCCTTGGGAGCTAACTATGGCTACACCTTC. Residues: CALGANYGYTF.